The 29 T cell receptor beta chains presented below share a single source sample, sequenced in a study of blood T cell repertoires in COVID-19. Assay used: immunoSEQ multiplex PCR; TCRdb lists only in-frame clones, some missing. The repertoire holds 200,000 or so clones, with around 84% as singletons. The sequenced material came from peripheral blood. These receptors all stem from a man between 60 and 75 years old with acute or convalescent COVID-19.

This rearrangement joins TRBV9 to TRBJ1-2; D ambiguous. With 4 bases removed from V and 4 bases from J, the gap between germline ends came to 8 bases. Germline CDR1 reads SGDLS; CDR2 reads YYNGEE. This CDR3 contains 12 residues. Here the CDR3 reads CASSPDFYGYTF. The CDR3 DNA reads TGTGCCAGCAGCCCTGACTTCTATGGCTACACCTTC.

The V gene is TRBV6-2 or TRBV6-3, the J gene TRBJ1-1; tentative D call: TRBD1 (6 bases). The V gene lost 5 bases and the J gene lost 3 bases, with 13 bases spanning the gap. The CDR3 spans 14 residues. The germline V gene has CDR1 MNHEY and CDR2 SVGEGT. CDR3 bases: TGTGCCAGCAGTCACAGGGCGGGGGACACTGAAGCTTTCTTT. This encodes CASSHRAGDTEAFF.

V and J are TRBV29-1 and TRBJ2-3; possibly TRBD1 for D (5 bases). CDR3 size: 12 residues. V was clipped by 5 bases and J by 4 bases, with 10 bases between them. Germline V gene data show CDR1 as SQVTM and CDR2 as ANQGSEA. CDR3 in amino acids: CSVLRAADTQYF. The DNA of the CDR3 is TGCAGCGTTCTCAGGGCGGCAGATACGCAGTATTTT.

This clone has a handful of counts. The chain is built from TRBV28 and TRBJ2-1; TRBD1 agrees at 7 bases. Looked up from germline, CDR1 is MDHEN and CDR2 is SYDVKM. The CDR3 runs to 14 residues. V lost 5 bases to trimming and J lost 10 bases; unmatched junction nucleotides: 11. The CDR3 sequence is CASSRGGQYWEQFF. CDR3 DNA sequence: TGTGCCAGCAGTAGAGGGGGCCAATATTGGGAGCAGTTCTTC. The whole variable domain, filled in from reference TRBV28 and TRBJ2-1, reads DVKVTQSSRYLVKRTGEKVFLECVQDMDHENMFWYRQDPGLGLRLIYFSYDVKMKEKGDIPEGYSVSREKKERFSLILESASTNQTSMYLCASSRGGQYWEQFFGPGTRLTVL.

The V call is TRBV7-9, the J call TRBJ1-6, with 9 bases fitting TRBD1. The CDR3 runs to 16 residues. Germline V gene lookup returns CDR1 SEHNR and CDR2 FQNEAQ (reference sequence). V lost 4 bases, J lost 7 bases, and 8 bases stayed unmatched. The CDR3 coding sequence is TGTGCCAGCAGCTCGCCGGACAGGGGCTTAAATTCACCCCTCCACTTT. The encoded protein is CASSSPDRGLNSPLHF.

V gene TRBV7-2 combines with J gene TRBJ2-1; a possible D gene is TRBD2 (6 bases). The CDR3 spans 16 residues. V dropped 5 bases and J dropped 9 bases, with 23 bases sitting between them. Germline lookup yields CDR1 SGHTA and CDR2 FQGNSA. In DNA form, the CDR3 reads TGTGCCAGCAGCCGGGACTTCTCCCTTCGACACGGTGAGCAGTTCTTC. This translates into CASSRDFSLRHGEQFF.

The chain has TRBV18 and TRBJ1-3, with D perhaps TRBD1 (5 bases). Germline V gene data show CDR1 as KGHSH and CDR2 as LQKENI. V shed 3 bases and J shed 10 bases, with 19 bases lying between them. This CDR3 has 15 residues. The DNA of the CDR3 is TGTGCCAGCTCACCGCCATACCGGGGGTCGTTGACCATATATTTT. This gives the protein CASSPPYRGSLTIYF.

The chain links TRBV7-2 to TRBJ2-7, with TRBD1 matching over 10 bases. Losses at the gene ends were 5 bases for V and 2 bases for J; bases not matched to a gene: 3. Germline CDR1 SGHTA, CDR2 FQGNSA. The CDR3 contains 14 residues. DNA of the CDR3: TGTGCCAGCAGCAGGACAGGGGGACCCTACGAGCAGTACTTC. This gives the protein CASSRTGGPYEQYF.

This chain connects TRBV23-1 to TRBJ1-5, with 10 bases identical to TRBD1. TRBV23-1 is classed as an ORF, of uncertain function. V lost 3 bases, J lost 6 bases, and 5 bases stayed unmatched. The CDR3 is 15 residues long. CDR3 in amino acids: CASSHPDRGLQPQHF. Written as DNA, the CDR3 is TGCGCCAGCAGTCACCCCGACAGGGGGCTTCAGCCCCAGCATTTT.

The rearrangement uses TRBV5-8 and TRBJ1-4, with a tentative D call TRBD1 (6 bases). V was shortened by 1 base and J by 8 bases, with 15 bases between the two germline ends. In germline, CDR1 is SGHTS, CDR2 YDEGEE. The CDR3 is made up of 15 amino acids. This CDR3 reads CASSLTGSLLEKLFF. Written as DNA, the CDR3 is TGTGCCAGCAGCTTGACAGGGAGTTTGTTGGAAAAACTGTTTTTT.

The chain has TRBV27 and TRBJ2-1; 13 bases line up with TRBD2. After removal of 5 bases from V and 0 bases from J, the junction contained 7 bases not matched to a gene. The CDR3 is 18 amino acids. Per germline, CDR1 MNHEY and CDR2 SMNVEV (reference sequence). As DNA, the CDR3 is TGTGCCAGCAGTCCAGGACTAGCGGGGGTCGCCTCCTACAATGAGCAGTTCTTC. Protein: CASSPGLAGVASYNEQFF.

The V gene is TRBV29-1, the J gene TRBJ2-7; a possible D gene is TRBD1 (6 bases). From germline, CDR1 is SQVTM and CDR2 ANQGSEA. Trimming took 4 bases from V and 3 from J, leaving 13 bases between them. This CDR3 comprises 13 residues. The CDR3 nucleotides are TGCAGCGTTGTAGGGGCAGGGGTCTACGAGCAGTACTTC. Encoded protein: CSVVGAGVYEQYF.

This clone has more than one count but fewer than ten. The V and J genes are TRBV7-9 and TRBJ1-1; no definite D call. V lost 5 bases to trimming and J lost 1 base, with 11 bases between them. The CDR3 length is 14 residues. CDR1 is SEHNR and CDR2 is FQNEAQ in the germline V gene (reference sequence). This chain's CDR3 is CASSPGLANTEAFF. In nucleotides, the CDR3 is TGTGCCAGCAGCCCGGGATTGGCGAACACTGAAGCTTTCTTT.

J is TRBJ2-5 and V is TRBV4-2, with 10 positions matching TRBD2. V was pared by 1 base and J by 5 bases, with 7 bases of the junction left unmatched. Looked up from germline, CDR1 is LGHNA and CDR2 is YNFKEQ. This CDR3 comprises 16 residues. CDR3 loop: CASSQGTSGVGETQYF. CDR3 DNA: TGTGCCAGCAGCCAAGGAACTAGCGGGGTGGGGGAGACCCAGTACTTC.

The J gene is TRBJ1-1, the V gene TRBV9; D remains unclear. V was pared by 4 bases and J by 8 bases, with 18 bases between. Germline CDR1 SGDLS, CDR2 YYNGEE. The CDR3 is made up of 14 amino acids. The CDR3 DNA reads TGTGCCAGCAGCCTAGGTGTCTCGCTAGGAGAAGCTTTCTTT. The encoded protein is CASSLGVSLGEAFF. Using reference TRBV9 and TRBJ1-1 for the parts outside the CDR3, the full variable domain is DSGVTQTPKHLITATGQRVTLRCSPRSGDLSVYWYQQSLDQGLQFLIQYYNGEERAKGNILERFSAQQFPDLHSELNLSSLELGDSALYFCASSLGVSLGEAFFGQGTRLTVV.

The CDR3 is CASSPMDRVNSPLHF. In DNA, the CDR3 is TGTGCCAGCAGCCCTATGGACAGGGTTAATTCACCCCTCCACTTT. The chain couples TRBV3-1 (or the pseudogene TRBV3-2) to TRBJ1-6, with TRBD1 matching over 8 bases. Germline V gene lookup returns CDR1 LGHDT and CDR2 YNNKEL (reference sequence). With V trimmed by 4 bases and J by 6 bases, 5 bases remained unmatched. The length of the CDR3 is 15 residues.

This chain links TRBV11-2 with TRBJ1-1; 9 bases match TRBD1. Germline CDR1 reads SGHAT; CDR2 reads FQNNGV. This CDR3 is 14 amino acids long. V lost 5 bases to trimming and J lost 1 base; unmatched junction nucleotides: 2. DNA of the CDR3: TGTGCCAGCAGCGCGGACAGGGGGAACACTGAAGCTTTCTTT. Translating gives CASSADRGNTEAFF. Full variable domain (outside the CDR3, taken from reference TRBV11-2 and TRBJ1-1): EAGVAQSPRYKIIEKRQSVAFWCNPISGHATLYWYQQILGQGPKLLIQFQNNGVVDDSQLPKDRFSAERLKGVDSTLKIQPAKLEDSAVYLCASSADRGNTEAFFGQGTRLTVV.

This chain connects TRBV5-1 to TRBJ2-1; 9 nucleotides agree with TRBD2. This CDR3 contains 15 residues. CDR1 is SGHRS and CDR2 is YFSETQ in the germline V gene. Trimming at V came to 7 bases and at J to 0 bases, leaving 5 bases not matched to a gene. CDR3 DNA sequence: TGCGCCAGCCAAAGCGGGGGGATCTCCTACAATGAGCAGTTCTTC. Amino acid sequence: CASQSGGISYNEQFF. Full variable domain (remainder filled in from reference TRBV5-1 and TRBJ2-1): KAGVTQTPRYLIKTRGQQVTLSCSPISGHRSVSWYQQTPGQGLQFLFEYFSETQRNKGNFPGRFSGRQFSNSRSEMNVSTLELGDSALYLCASQSGGISYNEQFFGPGTRLTVL.

This sequence joins TRBV27 and TRBJ1-2, with 11 bases aligning to TRBD1. The CDR3 is 18 amino acids. V shed 3 bases and J 5 bases; nucleotides not matched to a gene: 14. Germline V lookup: CDR1 MNHEY, CDR2 SMNVEV (reference sequence). CDR3 DNA: TGTGCCAGCAGTTTTTCCTCGGGGACAGGGGGTTCCCAGTATGGCTACACCTTC. The encoded protein is CASSFSSGTGGSQYGYTF.

This clone has a single count. CDR3 coding DNA: TGTGCCTGGAGGGTCCCTCTTACAGGGCTGGAGACCCAGTACTTC. Its translation is CAWRVPLTGLETQYF. The genes are TRBV30 and TRBJ2-5, with D possibly TRBD1 on 6 matching bases. Germline V gene sequence: CDR1 GTSNPN, CDR2 SVGIG (reference sequence). V shed 3 bases and J shed 5 bases, with 19 bases lying between them. The CDR3 extends over 15 amino acids.

A word on this clone: At one end the junction does not follow the germline gene, possibly because of a read error. This chain links TRBV15 with TRBJ1-2; a possible D gene is TRBD1 (6 bases). The V gene's germline CDR1 is LNHNV and CDR2 YYDKDF (reference sequence). The CDR3 length is 12 residues. CDR3 in amino acids: CATSRDNQGQAF. CDR3 in DNA: TGTGCCACCAGCAGAGATAACCAGGGGCAAGCCTTC.

The chain couples TRBV12-5 to TRBJ2-7; 9 bases fit TRBD1. The germline CDR1 and CDR2 sequences are LGHNT and FRNRAP. This CDR3 has 16 amino acids. Trimming removed 0 bases from V and 2 bases from J; junction bases left unmatched: 5. The CDR3: CASGLVGQGRTYEQYF. The CDR3 nucleotides read TGTGCTAGTGGTTTGGTGGGACAGGGAAGGACCTACGAGCAGTACTTC.

This rearrangement joins TRBV2 to TRBJ2-1; weak D call: TRBD1 (6 bases). Looked up from germline, CDR1 is SNHLY and CDR2 is FYNNEI. The V gene lost 8 bases and the J gene lost 0 bases, with 8 bases spanning the gap. This CDR3 has 13 amino acids. CDR3 protein: CASDRSSYNEQFF. CDR3 DNA sequence: TGTGCCAGCGACAGGAGCTCCTACAATGAGCAGTTCTTC.

This sequence joins TRBV5-1 and TRBJ2-5; maybe TRBD2 (5 bases). The germline V and J ends were trimmed by 4 bases and 9 bases, with 13 bases remaining between them. The V gene's germline CDR1 is SGHRS and CDR2 YFSETQ. The CDR3 runs 12 residues. CDR3 sequence reads: CASSTGNGAQYF. Written as DNA, the CDR3 is TGCGCCAGCAGCACCGGGAACGGAGCCCAGTACTTC. Supplemented by reference TRBV5-1 and TRBJ2-5, the full variable domain reads KAGVTQTPRYLIKTRGQQVTLSCSPISGHRSVSWYQQTPGQGLQFLFEYFSETQRNKGNFPGRFSGRQFSNSRSEMNVSTLELGDSALYLCASSTGNGAQYFGPGTRLLVL.

J is TRBJ2-1 and V is TRBV3-1 (or the pseudogene TRBV3-2), with TRBD2 identical over 9 bases. Germline CDR1 and CDR2: LGHDT and YNNKEL (reference sequence). V lost 3 bases to trimming and J lost 2 bases; unmatched junction nucleotides: 8. CDR3 length equals 17 residues. Written as DNA, the CDR3 is TGTGCCAGCAGCCATGGAAGCGGGGGGCCCGCCTACAATGAGCAGTTCTTC. It yields the protein CASSHGSGGPAYNEQFF.

This chain connects TRBV2 to TRBJ2-3, with D perhaps matching TRBD2 (5 bases). The CDR3 is made up of 15 amino acids. CDR1 is SNHLY and CDR2 is FYNNEI in the germline V gene. Deletions cut 3 bases from V and 1 base from J, with 11 bases between. The chain's CDR3 is CASSERMGGTDTQYF. DNA of the CDR3: TGTGCCAGCAGTGAGAGAATGGGAGGCACAGATACGCAGTATTTT.

The rearrangement uses TRBV11-2 and TRBJ1-2; maybe TRBD1 (6 bases). Germline lookup yields CDR1 SGHAT and CDR2 FQNNGV. V was shortened by 0 bases and J by 3 bases, with 8 bases between the two germline ends. The CDR3 is made up of 14 amino acids. DNA of the CDR3: TGTGCCAGCAGCTTAGACAGGGGAGACTATGGCTACACCTTC. Its translation: CASSLDRGDYGYTF.

The CDR3 DNA sequence: TGTGCCAGCTCACCAACGGCCCTTGGGGGGACGCAGTATTTT. Protein sequence: CASSPTALGGTQYF. This chain joins TRBV18 and TRBJ2-3; D is possibly TRBD2 (6 bases). Germline V CDR1 and CDR2: KGHSH, LQKENI. This CDR3 has 14 amino acids. Between the trimmed V and J ends, which lost 2 bases and 9 bases, there was a span of 15 bases.

The chain combines TRBV5-5 with TRBJ1-2; 12 bases match TRBD1. The V gene's germline CDR1 is SGHKS and CDR2 YYEKEE (reference sequence). The CDR3 consists of 15 residues. The junction had 4 bases not matched to a gene; V was cut back by 3 bases and J by 4 bases. CDR3 in amino acids: CASSSGTGGTYGYTF. CDR3 in DNA: TGTGCCAGCAGCTCCGGGACAGGGGGCACCTATGGCTACACCTTC.